The clone carrying this T cell receptor beta chain was observed a handful of times. This sample was taken from a study of identical twins. TCRdb used MiXCR to reprocess the 5' RACE reads, holding one entry per CDR3 protein. The sample has some 500,000 distinct CDR3 sequences; approximately 22% are singletons. This CDR3 has 14 amino acids. Trimming took 1 base from V and 2 from J, leaving 10 bases between them. Germline CDR1 is SGHRS and CDR2 is YFSETQ. These same data were also listed under a study on T cells expressing NK-cell markers.

The TCR was taken from a woman younger than 35 in good health. Sequenced: CD4+ T cells sorted from blood. The chain is built from TRBV5-1 and TRBJ2-7; D not certain. As DNA, the CDR3 is TGCGCCAGCAGCTTGAGTAGGAGAGCCTACGAGCAGTACTTC. This encodes CASSLSRRAYEQYF.